These 6 T cell receptor beta chains originate from one sample sequenced in a study of shared clonotypes between healthy human individuals. CD45RO-negative CD8 cells positively selected for CCR7 made up the naive population, which excluded terminally differentiated effector memory CD45RA+ cells. Repertoires were generated with immunoSEQ multiplex PCR, while TCRdb's copy carries only in-frame clones and drops some. The sample consists of 650,000 to 800,000 clones, 92% of them appearing once. The specimen sequenced was naive CD8+ T cells sorted from blood. Receptors were obtained from a man aged 25 to 45 in good health.

There are a few counts of this clone. The V and J genes are TRBV7-9 and TRBJ1-5, with 9 bases lining up with TRBD1. V shed 4 bases, J shed 1 base, and the junction held 2 bases outside the gene matches. Germline CDR1 and CDR2: SEHNR and FQNEAQ (reference sequence). This CDR3 is 15 amino acids long. The CDR3 spells CASSYTGGSNQPQHF. The CDR3 bases are TGTGCCAGCAGCTATACAGGGGGCAGCAATCAGCCCCAGCATTTT. Full variable domain (missing parts from reference TRBV7-9 and TRBJ1-5): DTGVSQNPRHKITKRGQNVTFRCDPISEHNRLYWYRQTLGQGPEFLTYFQNEAQLEKSRLLSDRFSAERPKGSFSTLEIQRTEQGDSAMYLCASSYTGGSNQPQHFGDGTRLSIL.

V is TRBV6-4 and J is TRBJ2-1, with 11 bases identical to TRBD1. With V trimmed by 2 bases and J by 0 bases, 12 bases remained unmatched. CDR3 length: 20 residues. From germline, CDR1 is MRHNA and CDR2 SNTAGT. The CDR3 reads CASSDTGQGAYTSSYNEQFF. The CDR3, as DNA: TGTGCCAGCAGTGACACAGGACAGGGGGCTTATACCAGCTCCTACAATGAGCAGTTCTTC.

The genes are TRBV9 and TRBJ2-3, with TRBD2 matching over 9 bases. Germline values: CDR1 SGDLS, CDR2 YYNGEE. This CDR3 has 15 residues. J lost 2 bases, V lost 4 bases, and 5 bases had no gene match. CDR3 region: CASSPSGRITDTQYF. The CDR3 region has the DNA TGTGCCAGCAGCCCGAGCGGGAGGATCACAGATACGCAGTATTTT.

Remarks on this clone: The germline gene is not matched at one end of the junction; a read error may be the cause. The chain uses TRBV6-1 and TRBJ2-2; no reliable D call. This CDR3 comprises 12 residues. Germline-derived CDR1 and CDR2 are MNHNS and SASEGT. The CDR3 DNA sequence: TGTGCCACCAGTGGGTTAGGCGGGGAGCTGTTTTTT. Translated, it gives CATSGLGGELFF.

This clone occurred a few times. The chain links TRBV9 to TRBJ1-1; D is perhaps TRBD1 (5 bases). The CDR3 spans 15 residues. The germline V and J ends were trimmed by 0 bases and 7 bases, with 16 bases remaining between them. The V gene's germline CDR1 is SGDLS and CDR2 YYNGEE. Here the CDR3 reads CASSVGDLQENEAFF. CDR3 DNA: TGTGCCAGCAGCGTAGGGGATTTACAGGAGAATGAAGCTTTCTTT.

This chain links TRBV28 with TRBJ2-2, with 9 nucleotides matching TRBD2. J was trimmed by 2 bases and V by 2 bases; bases with no gene match: 3. Germline loops: CDR1 MDHEN, CDR2 SYDVKM. The CDR3 loop spans 16 amino acids. CDR3 nucleotide sequence: TGTGCCAGCAGTTTAACTAGCGGGTTTAACACCGGGGAGCTGTTTTTT. This translates into CASSLTSGFNTGELFF.